The T cell receptor (beta chain) under discussion was sequenced for a study of blood T cell repertoires in COVID-19. Assay used: immunoSEQ multiplex PCR; TCRdb lists only in-frame clones, some missing. The sample records about 310,000 clones, 85% to 90% being singletons. The CDR3 consists of 14 residues. CDR1 SGDLS and CDR2 YYNGEE come from the germline V gene. Trimming took 0 bases from V and 0 from J, leaving 5 bases between them. V is TRBV9 and J is TRBJ2-3; weak D call: TRBD2 (5 bases). The sequence was obtained from a woman aged 30 to 39 with COVID-19, enrolled during active disease. Sequencing input: peripheral blood. Here the CDR3 DNA reads TGTGCCAGCAGCGTAGGCGGGAGCACAGATACGCAGTATTTT. Translation: CASSVGGSTDTQYF.